Listed below are T cell receptor beta chains from one sample, sequenced in a study of blood T cell repertoires in COVID-19. Using immunoSEQ multiplex PCR, the repertoire was profiled, and TCRdb retains in-frame clones only, with some absent. The table has more than 250,000 clones, around 90% seen once. The sequenced material came from peripheral blood. These receptors originate from a man aged 18 to 29 who had recovered from COVID-19. Both conserved end residues are part of each CDR3. Each record gives: CDR3 protein, J gene, V gene.

CDR3aa: CASSYVTGGMETQYF
j_gene: TRBJ2-5
v_gene: TRBV6-5

CDR3aa: CASKSPRLFTDTQYF
j_gene: TRBJ2-3
v_gene: TRBV6-5

CDR3aa: CASSQESTGTVGYGYTF
j_gene: TRBJ1-2
v_gene: TRBV4-1

CDR3aa: CSVEARMNTEAFF
j_gene: TRBJ1-1
v_gene: TRBV29-1

CDR3aa: CASSAQGQDTEAFF
j_gene: TRBJ1-1
v_gene: TRBV2

CDR3aa: CASRPTGLDTEAFF
j_gene: TRBJ1-1
v_gene: TRBV5-4

CDR3aa: CASQEQGSGYTF
j_gene: TRBJ1-2
v_gene: TRBV11-2

CDR3aa: CASSLSPRDSEFSGNTIYF
j_gene: TRBJ1-3
v_gene: TRBV5-1

CDR3aa: CASSPGQSYGYTF
j_gene: TRBJ1-2
v_gene: TRBV7-6

CDR3aa: CASSVGTGGQPQHF
j_gene: TRBJ1-5
v_gene: TRBV2

CDR3aa: CTSSQGGLLPLSTDTQYF
j_gene: TRBJ2-3
v_gene: TRBV1

CDR3aa: CASRPTSGSDQDEQFF
j_gene: TRBJ2-1
v_gene: TRBV14

CDR3aa: CASPQSGGNKDEQYF
j_gene: TRBJ2-7
v_gene: TRBV21-1

CDR3aa: CASSIEGGRGETQYF
j_gene: TRBJ2-5
v_gene: TRBV19

CDR3aa: CASSPRQVNTEAFF
j_gene: TRBJ1-1
v_gene: TRBV18

CDR3aa: CASRGRDRATYEQYF
j_gene: TRBJ2-7
v_gene: TRBV5-6

CDR3aa: CASSSSGRANEQFF
j_gene: TRBJ2-1
v_gene: TRBV11-3

CDR3aa: CASSPGDRVITEAFF
j_gene: TRBJ1-1
v_gene: TRBV6-5

CDR3aa: CASSYSMASGRGEQFF
j_gene: TRBJ2-1
v_gene: TRBV6-5

CDR3aa: CASSLGLNTDTQYF
j_gene: TRBJ2-3
v_gene: TRBV5-1

CDR3aa: CASSSGGEAFF
j_gene: TRBJ1-1
v_gene: TRBV7-2

CDR3aa: CASSRSALPDTQYF
j_gene: TRBJ2-3
v_gene: TRBV27

CDR3aa: CAISESGRGPVEQFF
j_gene: TRBJ2-1
v_gene: TRBV10-3

CDR3aa: CASSPYGQGDAGELFF
j_gene: TRBJ2-2
v_gene: TRBV18

CDR3aa: CASSIKGVGQPQHF
j_gene: TRBJ1-5
v_gene: TRBV27

CDR3aa: CASSHLSYNSPLHF
j_gene: TRBJ1-6
v_gene: TRBV4-3

CDR3aa: CASSQDRGYGYTF
j_gene: TRBJ1-2
v_gene: TRBV14

CDR3aa: CASSPLTDGGGRTDTQYF
j_gene: TRBJ2-3
v_gene: TRBV3-1/TRBV3-2

CDR3aa: CASSIGRGPWNEQYF
j_gene: TRBJ2-7
v_gene: TRBV19

CDR3aa: CASSRDTGAAGANVLTF
j_gene: TRBJ2-6
v_gene: TRBV5-4

CDR3aa: CASSPRRTGATNEKLFF
j_gene: TRBJ1-4
v_gene: TRBV7-9

CDR3aa: CASSPIPRDSNYGYTF
j_gene: TRBJ1-2
v_gene: TRBV7-6

CDR3aa: CASSLATQVNYGYTF
j_gene: TRBJ1-2
v_gene: TRBV7-9

CDR3aa: CASSLQGKETQYF
j_gene: TRBJ2-5
v_gene: TRBV7-9

CDR3aa: CASVLGQGNTEAFF
j_gene: TRBJ1-1
v_gene: TRBV2

CDR3aa: CASNLAGGNGNEQFF
j_gene: TRBJ2-1
v_gene: TRBV4-1

CDR3aa: CASSLVIGVETQYF
j_gene: TRBJ2-5
v_gene: TRBV5-6

CDR3aa: CSDGMSGGTEAFF
j_gene: TRBJ1-1
v_gene: TRBV29-1

CDR3aa: CASAKSGTDYYEQYF
j_gene: TRBJ2-7
v_gene: TRBV27